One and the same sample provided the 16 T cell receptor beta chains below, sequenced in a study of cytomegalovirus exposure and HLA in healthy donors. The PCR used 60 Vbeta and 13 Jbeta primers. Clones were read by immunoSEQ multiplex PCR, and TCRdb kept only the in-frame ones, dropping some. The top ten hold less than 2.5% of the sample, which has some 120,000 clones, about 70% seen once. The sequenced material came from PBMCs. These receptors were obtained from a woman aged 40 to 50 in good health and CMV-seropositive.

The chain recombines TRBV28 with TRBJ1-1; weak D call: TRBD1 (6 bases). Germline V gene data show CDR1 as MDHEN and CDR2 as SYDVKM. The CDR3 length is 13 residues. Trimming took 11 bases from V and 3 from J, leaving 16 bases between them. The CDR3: CAGGRGQDTEAFF. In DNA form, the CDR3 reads TGTGCCGGCGGGCGGGGGCAGGACACTGAAGCTTTCTTT.

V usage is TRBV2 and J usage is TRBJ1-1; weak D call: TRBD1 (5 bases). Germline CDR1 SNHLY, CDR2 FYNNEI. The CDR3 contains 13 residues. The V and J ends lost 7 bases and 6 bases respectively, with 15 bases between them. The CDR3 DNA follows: TGTGCCAGCACGGTGAGCGCCAGGGCTGAAGCTTTCTTT. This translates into CASTVSARAEAFF.

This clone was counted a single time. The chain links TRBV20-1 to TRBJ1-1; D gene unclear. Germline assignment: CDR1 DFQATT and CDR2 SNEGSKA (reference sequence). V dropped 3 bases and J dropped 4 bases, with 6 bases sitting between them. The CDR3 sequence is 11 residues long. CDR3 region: CSASPGTEAFF. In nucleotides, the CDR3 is TGCAGTGCTAGTCCCGGCACTGAAGCTTTCTTT.

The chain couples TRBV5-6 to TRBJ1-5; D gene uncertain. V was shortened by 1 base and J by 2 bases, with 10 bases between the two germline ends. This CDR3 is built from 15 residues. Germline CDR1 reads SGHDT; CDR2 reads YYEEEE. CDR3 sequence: CASSLRSSGNQPQHF. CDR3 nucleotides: TGTGCCAGCAGCTTGAGGTCCAGCGGCAATCAGCCCCAGCATTTT. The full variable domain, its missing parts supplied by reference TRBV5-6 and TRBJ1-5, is DAGVTQSPTHLIKTRGQQVTLRCSPKSGHDTVSWYQQALGQGPQFIFQYYEEEERQRGNFPDRFSGHQFPNYSSELNVNALLLGDSALYLCASSLRSSGNQPQHFGDGTRLSIL.

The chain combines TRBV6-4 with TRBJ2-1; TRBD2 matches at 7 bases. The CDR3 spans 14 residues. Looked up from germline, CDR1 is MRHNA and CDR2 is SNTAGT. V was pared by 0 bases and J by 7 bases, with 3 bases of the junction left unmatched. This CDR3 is CASSDSGTTNEQFF. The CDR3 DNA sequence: TGTGCCAGCAGTGACTCCGGGACTACGAATGAGCAGTTCTTC.

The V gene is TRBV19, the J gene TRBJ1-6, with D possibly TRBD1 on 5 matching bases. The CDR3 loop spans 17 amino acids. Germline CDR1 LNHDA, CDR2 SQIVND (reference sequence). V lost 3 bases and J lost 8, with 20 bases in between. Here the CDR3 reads CASSILVGRAVHSPLHF. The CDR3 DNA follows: TGTGCCAGTAGTATTCTGGTGGGCAGGGCGGTTCATTCACCCCTCCACTTT.

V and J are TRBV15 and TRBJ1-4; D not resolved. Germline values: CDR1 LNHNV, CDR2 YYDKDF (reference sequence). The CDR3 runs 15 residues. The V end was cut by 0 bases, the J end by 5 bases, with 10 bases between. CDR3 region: CATSREIQSNEKLFF. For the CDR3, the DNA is TGTGCCACCAGCAGAGAAATACAGAGCAATGAAAAACTGTTTTTT.

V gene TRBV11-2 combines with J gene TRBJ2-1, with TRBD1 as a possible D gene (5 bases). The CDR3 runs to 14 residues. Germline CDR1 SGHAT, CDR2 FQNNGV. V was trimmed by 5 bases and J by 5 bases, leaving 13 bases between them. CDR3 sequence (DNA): TGTGCCAGCAGCCCATACAGGAGTAACAATGAGCAGTTCTTC. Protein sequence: CASSPYRSNNEQFF.

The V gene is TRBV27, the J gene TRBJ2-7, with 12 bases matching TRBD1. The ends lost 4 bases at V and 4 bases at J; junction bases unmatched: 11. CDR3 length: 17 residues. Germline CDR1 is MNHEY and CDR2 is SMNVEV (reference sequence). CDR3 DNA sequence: TGTGCCAGCAGTTCGGGGATGGGACAGGGGGCGCCATACGAGCAGTACTTC. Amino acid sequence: CASSSGMGQGAPYEQYF.

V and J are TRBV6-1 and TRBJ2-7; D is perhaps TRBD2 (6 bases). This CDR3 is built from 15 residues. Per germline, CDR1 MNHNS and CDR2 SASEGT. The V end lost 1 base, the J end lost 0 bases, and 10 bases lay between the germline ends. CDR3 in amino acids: CASSEGASVSYEQYF. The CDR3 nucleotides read TGTGCCAGCAGTGAAGGGGCTAGCGTCTCCTACGAGCAGTACTTC.

In nucleotides, the CDR3 is TGTGCCAGCAGCCCCGGAGGGGCCTACAATGAGCAGTTCTTC. It codes for CASSPGGAYNEQFF. V usage is TRBV7-9 and J usage is TRBJ2-1; the D gene is possibly TRBD2 (6 bases). The CDR3 totals 14 residues. Trimming removed 5 bases at V and 2 bases at J, with 10 bases between. Germline V lookup: CDR1 SEHNR, CDR2 FQNEAQ (reference sequence).

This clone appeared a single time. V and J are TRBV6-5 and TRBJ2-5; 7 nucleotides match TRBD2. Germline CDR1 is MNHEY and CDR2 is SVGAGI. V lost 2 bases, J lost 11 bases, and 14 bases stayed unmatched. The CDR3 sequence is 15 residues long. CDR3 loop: CASSYGLVRRQEQYF. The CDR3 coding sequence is TGTGCCAGCAGTTACGGACTAGTTCGGAGGCAAGAGCAGTACTTC.

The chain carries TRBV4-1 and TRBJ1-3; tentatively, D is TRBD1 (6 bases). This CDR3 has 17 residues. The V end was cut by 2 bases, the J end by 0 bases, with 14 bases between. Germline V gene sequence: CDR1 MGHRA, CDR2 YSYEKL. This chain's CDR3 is CASSQLAGAISGNTIYF. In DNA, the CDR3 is TGCGCCAGCAGCCAATTGGCAGGGGCTATCTCTGGAAACACCATATATTTT.

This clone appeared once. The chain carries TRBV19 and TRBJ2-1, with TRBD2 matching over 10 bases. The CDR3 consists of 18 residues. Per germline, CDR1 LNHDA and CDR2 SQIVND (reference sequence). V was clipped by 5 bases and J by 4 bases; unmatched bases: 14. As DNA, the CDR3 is TGTGCCAGTAGTCCGTACGTCGGACTAGCGGTAAGGTACAATGAGCAGTTCTTC. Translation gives CASSPYVGLAVRYNEQFF.

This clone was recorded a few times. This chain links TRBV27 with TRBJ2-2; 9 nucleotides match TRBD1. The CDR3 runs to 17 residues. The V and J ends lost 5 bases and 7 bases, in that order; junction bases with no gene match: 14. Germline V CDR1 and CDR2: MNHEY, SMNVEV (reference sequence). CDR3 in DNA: TGTGCCAGCAGTCGCCAGACGGGACAGGGCTCCGGCGGGGAGCTGTTTTTT. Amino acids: CASSRQTGQGSGGELFF.

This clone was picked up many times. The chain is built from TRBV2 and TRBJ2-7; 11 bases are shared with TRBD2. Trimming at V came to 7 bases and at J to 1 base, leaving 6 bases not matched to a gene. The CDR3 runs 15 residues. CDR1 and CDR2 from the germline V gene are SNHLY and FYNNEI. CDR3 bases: TGTGCCAGCACTAGACTAGCGGGGTCTTCCTACGAGCAGTACTTC. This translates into CASTRLAGSSYEQYF. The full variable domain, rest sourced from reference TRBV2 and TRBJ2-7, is EPEVTQTPSHQVTQMGQEVILRCVPISNHLYFYWYRQILGQKVEFLVSFYNNEISEKSEIFDDQFSVERPDGSNFTLKIRSTKLEDSAMYFCASTRLAGSSYEQYFGPGTRLTVT.